Shown below are 9 T cell receptor beta chains from a single sample sequenced in a study of beta chain features in type 1 diabetes. The whole isolated RNA underwent reverse transcription, so sequencing captured expressed TCRB transcripts. Only in-frame clones appear in the TCRdb table, and some are missing; sequencing was by immunoSEQ multiplex PCR. The table includes roughly 140,000 clones, 48% detected once. The sequenced sample was Tregs from blood. The receptors derive from a man in his late teens or twenties in good health.

This rearrangement joins TRBV5-1 to TRBJ2-2; TRBD2 matches at 14 bases. Trimming at V came to 0 bases and at J to 1 base, leaving 8 bases not matched to a gene. Germline-derived CDR1 and CDR2 are SGHRS and YFSETQ. This CDR3 contains 20 residues. In DNA, the CDR3 is TGCGCCAGCAGCTTGGTCCATCCGGGACTAGCGGGGGTGAACACCGGGGAGCTGTTTTTT. Translated, it gives CASSLVHPGLAGVNTGELFF.

The rearrangement uses TRBV25-1 and TRBJ1-4; D is undetermined. Germline loops: CDR1 MGHDK, CDR2 SYGVNS. The CDR3 contains 13 residues. Trimming took 4 bases from V and 10 from J, leaving 13 bases between them. The CDR3 nucleotides read TGTGCCAGCAGTGGACGACACCGCGCAAAACTGTTTTTT. It is translated as CASSGRHRAKLFF.

The V call is TRBV6-6, the J call TRBJ2-3, with 9 bases aligning to TRBD2. CDR3 size: 16 residues. Trimming removed 6 bases from V and 7 bases from J; junction bases left unmatched: 14. CDR1 is MNHNY and CDR2 is SVGAGI in the germline V gene (reference sequence). The CDR3 region is CASSLGSSGTRNTQYF. DNA of the CDR3: TGTGCCAGCAGCTTGGGGTCTAGCGGGACGCGAAATACGCAGTATTTT.

V usage is TRBV6-5 and J usage is TRBJ2-3; 8 bases line up with TRBD2. This CDR3 comprises 15 residues. Germline assignment: CDR1 MNHEY and CDR2 SVGAGI. The V gene end was trimmed by 4 bases and the J gene end by 1 base; junction bases not matched to a gene: 4. Written as DNA, the CDR3 is TGTGCCAGCAGTTCAGCGGGAGCTGGCACAGATACGCAGTATTTT. This gives the protein CASSSAGAGTDTQYF.

The V and J genes are TRBV7-2 and TRBJ2-5; 7 nucleotides align to TRBD1. The CDR3 is 14 residues long. Germline assignment: CDR1 SGHTA and CDR2 FQGNSA. Trimming cost V 4 bases and J 4 bases; bases outside gene matches: 6. DNA of the CDR3: TGTGCCAGCAGCTACCTTTGGACAGGAGAGACCCAGTACTTC. It is translated as CASSYLWTGETQYF.

The chain carries TRBV7-9 and TRBJ2-1, with TRBD2 identical over 13 bases. The CDR3 has 15 residues. V shed 5 bases, J shed 9 bases, and the junction held 7 bases outside the gene matches. Per the germline V gene, CDR1 is SEHNR and CDR2 is FQNEAQ (reference sequence). In DNA form, the CDR3 reads TGTGCCAGCAGCCCCTTACTAGCGGGGGGGGGTGAGCAGTTCTTC. This encodes CASSPLLAGGGEQFF.

This chain joins TRBV5-4 and TRBJ2-1; 8 bases align to TRBD2. This CDR3 spans 14 amino acids. Germline V lookup: CDR1 SGHNT, CDR2 YYREEE (reference sequence). Trimming took 2 bases from V and 5 from J; bases not matched to a gene: 3. The CDR3 sequence: CASSLLAGHNEQFF. For the CDR3, the DNA is TGTGCCAGCAGCTTATTAGCGGGGCACAATGAGCAGTTCTTC. The variable domain in full, with the rest retrieved from reference TRBV5-4 and TRBJ2-1, is ETGVTQSPTHLIKTRGQQVTLRCSSQSGHNTVSWYQQALGQGPQFIFQYYREEENGRGNFPPRFSGLQFPNYSSELNVNALELDDSALYLCASSLLAGHNEQFFGPGTRLTVL.

The chain carries TRBV5-1 and TRBJ1-4; D call uncertain. V was clipped by 1 base and J by 7 bases, with 8 bases between them. CDR3 length equals 13 residues. From germline, CDR1 is SGHRS and CDR2 YFSETQ. The DNA of the CDR3 is TGCGCCAGCAGCTTGAACCCGGGTGAAAAACTGTTTTTT. This gives the protein CASSLNPGEKLFF.

The chain recombines TRBV29-1 with TRBJ1-3; a possible D gene is TRBD1 (6 bases). This CDR3 spans 12 amino acids. V lost 7 bases to trimming and J lost 4 bases, with 11 bases between them. Germline CDR1 is SQVTM and CDR2 is ANQGSEA. The CDR3 bases are TGCAGCGGCACAGGGTACGGAAACACCATATATTTT. It translates to CSGTGYGNTIYF.